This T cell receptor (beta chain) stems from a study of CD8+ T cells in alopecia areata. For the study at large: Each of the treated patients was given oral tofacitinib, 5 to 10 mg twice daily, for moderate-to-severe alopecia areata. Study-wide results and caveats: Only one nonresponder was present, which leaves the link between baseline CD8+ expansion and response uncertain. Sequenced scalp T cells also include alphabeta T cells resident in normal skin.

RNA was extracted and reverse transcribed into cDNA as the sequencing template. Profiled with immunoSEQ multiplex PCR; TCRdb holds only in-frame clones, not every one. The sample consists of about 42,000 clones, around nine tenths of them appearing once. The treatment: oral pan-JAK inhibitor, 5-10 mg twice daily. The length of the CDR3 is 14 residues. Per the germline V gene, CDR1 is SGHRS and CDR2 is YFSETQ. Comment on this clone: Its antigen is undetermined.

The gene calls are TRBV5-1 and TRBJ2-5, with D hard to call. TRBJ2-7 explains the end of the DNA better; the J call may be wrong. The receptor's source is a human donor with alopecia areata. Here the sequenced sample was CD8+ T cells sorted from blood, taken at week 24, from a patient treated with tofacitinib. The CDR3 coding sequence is TGCGCCAGCAGCTTGGGGCCGATTTCCTACGAGCAGTACTTC. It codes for CASSLGPISYEQYF.